The TCR beta chain under discussion was sequenced for a study of cytomegalovirus exposure and HLA in healthy donors. This PCR relied on a set of 60 Vbeta primers and 13 Jbeta primers. Produced via immunoSEQ multiplex PCR; TCRdb's table is partial and in-frame only. The profile shows 180,000 or so clones, 76% of them singletons. This clone was picked up a small number of times. This CDR3 is built from 13 residues. The TCR sequence derives from a female donor in good health and CMV-seronegative. The chain recombines TRBV21-1 with TRBJ1-2; the table names TRBD1, a call not compared with the DNA. TRBV21-1 is shown as a pseudogene. Sequenced input: PBMCs. CDR3 nucleotides: TGTGCCAGCATCTCCGGGACAGAAGGTGGCTACACCTTC. This sequence encodes CASISGTEGGYTF.